Sequencing of this TCR beta chain was carried out in a study of shared clonotypes between healthy human individuals. On the study more broadly: CD4 naive cells filled three plates per donor, CD4 memory three, CD8 naive two and CD8 memory one. Study outcomes and limitations: Generally, naive subsets came out with larger estimated richness than memory subsets. Sampling was confined to blood; repertoires within tissues likely differ.

Points on this clone: Antigen specificity is unknown.

Libraries were prepared by immunoSEQ multiplex PCR; TCRdb keeps only in-frame clonotypes and omits some of them. The sample lists over 2 million clones; around 90% were seen once. The sequence was collected from a man between 18 and 35 years old in good health. Some clones in this sample may be carry-over from other donors' samples. The sample taken for sequencing was naive CD4+ T cells from PBMCs. Sample subset: CD45RA+ positively selected.

In DNA form, the CDR3 reads TGTGCCAGCAGCTATGACAGGACTCTTCCCCATGAGCAGTTCTTC. Amino acid sequence: CASSYDRTLPHEQFF. J is TRBJ2-1 and V is TRBV5-4; perhaps TRBD1 as D (6 bases). Deletions cut 3 bases from V and 8 bases from J, with 18 bases between. Per the germline V gene, CDR1 is SGHNT and CDR2 is YYREEE (reference sequence). This CDR3 has 15 amino acids. The entire variable domain, with the rest obtained from reference TRBV5-4 and TRBJ2-1, is as follows: ETGVTQSPTHLIKTRGQQVTLRCSSQSGHNTVSWYQQALGQGPQFIFQYYREEENGRGNFPPRFSGLQFPNYSSELNVNALELDDSALYLCASSYDRTLPHEQFFGPGTRLTVL.